This is a list of T cell receptor beta chains from one sample in a study of T-cell memory formation after mild COVID-19. MiXCR, run by TCRdb on the 5' RACE reads, gives a single entry per CDR3 protein. The sample has around 160,000 distinct CDR3 sequences; 11% are singletons. Sequencing was done on a sample of PBMCs or a T cell subset sorted from them (not recorded which). The receptor source for this set is a young man who had mild COVID-19 (a few samples of this study predate the infection). Cell type and time point are not known. Both conserved end residues are part of each CDR3. The order of the fields is CDR3 length, D gene, V gene, clone size, J gene, CDR3 protein, CDR3 DNA. A D gene is named only where the DNA matches it firmly. Some rows mark clone size as missing; the rest say once, few, many or name a class of expanded clone.

length: 14; D: NA; V: TRBV12-3/TRBV12-4; size: few; J: TRBJ1-5; CDR3: CASSPGRINQPQHF; DNA: TGTGCCAGCAGCCCTGGCCGGATCAATCAGCCCCAGCATTTT
length: 13; D: NA; V: TRBV7-6; size: few; J: TRBJ2-3; CDR3: CASSSNRAATQYF; DNA: TGTGCCAGCAGCTCCAACAGGGCGGCTACGCAGTATTTT
length: 13; D: TRBD1; V: TRBV7-9; size: NA; J: TRBJ1-2; CDR3: CASSDEQGRGYTF; DNA: TGTGCCAGCAGCGACGAACAGGGGCGGGGCTACACCTTC
length: 12; D: NA; V: TRBV20-1; size: few; J: TRBJ1-2; CDR3: CSAREPFYGYTF; DNA: TGCAGTGCTAGAGAGCCGTTCTATGGCTACACCTTC
length: 14; D: NA; V: TRBV29-1; size: NA; J: TRBJ2-3; CDR3: CSVEGASGTDTQYF; DNA: TGCAGCGTTGAAGGGGCCTCAGGCACAGATACGCAGTATTTT
length: 12; D: NA; V: TRBV28; size: few; J: TRBJ1-5; CDR3: CASIGGRRPQHF; DNA: TGTGCCAGCATAGGGGGACGGCGGCCCCAGCATTTT
length: 13; D: TRBD2; V: TRBV6-5; size: few; J: TRBJ2-7; CDR3: CASSFFWGGEQYF; DNA: TGTGCCAGCAGTTTTTTCTGGGGGGGCGAGCAGTACTTC
length: 15; D: NA; V: TRBV28; size: NA; J: TRBJ1-2; CDR3: CASSLFSGVLGGYTF; DNA: TGTGCCAGCAGTTTATTCAGCGGGGTCCTTGGGGGCTACACCTTC
length: 13; D: NA; V: TRBV7-8; size: few; J: TRBJ1-1; CDR3: CASSLGQRSEAFF; DNA: TGTGCCAGCAGCTTAGGTCAGAGAAGTGAAGCTTTCTTT
length: 16; D: NA; V: TRBV5-1; size: many; J: TRBJ2-1; CDR3: CASSSGTFSSYNEQFF; DNA: TGCGCCAGCAGCTCCGGGACTTTCAGCTCCTACAATGAGCAGTTCTTC
length: 13; D: NA; V: TRBV4-3; size: few; J: TRBJ2-5; CDR3: CASSPDIRETQYF; DNA: TGCGCCAGCAGCCCAGATATTCGGGAGACCCAGTACTTC
length: 15; D: TRBD1; V: TRBV5-1; size: NA; J: TRBJ1-1; CDR3: CASSSETGGKSEAFF; DNA: TGCGCCAGCAGCTCCGAAACAGGGGGAAAATCTGAAGCTTTCTTT
length: 15; D: TRBD2; V: TRBV20-1; size: many; J: TRBJ2-3; CDR3: CSARGDSGGADTQYF; DNA: TGCAGTGCTAGAGGGGACAGCGGGGGGGCCGATACGCAGTATTTT
length: 15; D: NA; V: TRBV5-1; size: NA; J: TRBJ1-1; CDR3: CASSLNDRVNTEAFF; DNA: TGCGCCAGCAGCCTCAATGATAGGGTCAATACTGAAGCTTTCTTT
length: 15; D: NA; V: TRBV5-1; size: few; J: TRBJ2-7; CDR3: CASSLGGGNLREQYF; DNA: TGCGCCAGCAGCTTGGGTGGGGGCAATCTCCGCGAGCAGTACTTC
length: 16; D: TRBD2; V: TRBV5-1; size: many; J: TRBJ2-5; CDR3: CASSRNSGGPQETQYF; DNA: TGCGCCAGCAGCAGAAATAGCGGGGGGCCACAAGAGACCCAGTACTTC
length: 14; D: NA; V: TRBV7-9; size: few; J: TRBJ1-6; CDR3: CASSQGNYNSPLHF; DNA: TGTGCCAGCAGCCAGGGGAACTATAATTCACCCCTCCACTTT
length: 12; D: NA; V: TRBV20-1; size: NA; J: TRBJ2-3; CDR3: CSARDRADTQYF; DNA: TGCAGTGCTAGAGACAGAGCAGATACGCAGTATTTT
length: 14; D: NA; V: TRBV3-1; size: few; J: TRBJ2-3; CDR3: CASSQVGFTDTQYF; DNA: TGTGCCAGCAGCCAAGTTGGGTTCACAGATACGCAGTATTTT
length: 13; D: NA; V: TRBV6-4; size: few; J: TRBJ2-2; CDR3: CASREQGAGELFF; DNA: TGTGCCAGCAGAGAGCAGGGTGCCGGGGAGCTGTTTTTT
length: 14; D: TRBD2; V: TRBV7-9; size: NA; J: TRBJ2-7; CDR3: CASSRGGGLYEQYF; DNA: TGTGCCAGCAGCCGTGGGGGGGGACTCTACGAGCAGTACTTC
length: 13; D: NA; V: TRBV6-2/TRBV6-3; size: NA; J: TRBJ1-6; CDR3: CASSYSYNSPLHF; DNA: TGTGCCAGCAGTTACTCCTATAATTCACCCCTCCACTTT
length: 16; D: NA; V: TRBV25-1; size: NA; J: TRBJ1-1; CDR3: CASSERLGGPNTEAFF; DNA: TGTGCCAGCAGTGAAAGATTGGGCGGACCGAACACTGAAGCTTTCTTT
length: 13; D: NA; V: TRBV2; size: NA; J: TRBJ1-5; CDR3: CASSAPSNQPQHF; DNA: TGTGCCAGCAGTGCCCCCAGCAATCAGCCCCAGCATTTT
length: 13; D: NA; V: TRBV30; size: many; J: TRBJ1-2; CDR3: CACRQALNYGYTF; DNA: TGTGCCTGCAGACAGGCTCTTAACTATGGCTACACCTTC
length: 13; D: NA; V: TRBV12-3/TRBV12-4; size: few; J: TRBJ1-2; CDR3: CASSGQGSGGYTF; DNA: TGTGCCAGCAGTGGTCAGGGGTCGGGCGGCTACACCTTC
length: 14; D: TRBD1; V: TRBV5-1; size: few; J: TRBJ2-5; CDR3: CASSAGTGQETQYF; DNA: TGCGCCAGCAGCGCTGGGACAGGCCAAGAGACCCAGTACTTC
length: 13; D: NA; V: TRBV29-1; size: once; J: TRBJ1-2; CDR3: CSVGVSGPYGYTF; DNA: TGCAGCGTTGGGGTCAGCGGGCCCTATGGCTACACCTTC
length: 15; D: NA; V: TRBV28; size: NA; J: TRBJ1-6; CDR3: CASSLLDTINSPLHF; DNA: TGTGCCAGCAGTTTATTGGACACAATTAATTCACCCCTCCACTTT
length: 19; D: NA; V: TRBV6-2/TRBV6-3; size: few; J: TRBJ2-6; CDR3: CASTKAGLTFISGANVLTF; DNA: TGTGCCAGCACGAAGGCAGGGCTAACTTTCATTTCTGGGGCCAACGTCCTGACTTTC
length: 15; D: NA; V: TRBV9; size: NA; J: TRBJ2-3; CDR3: CASTVGGGYVDTQYF; DNA: TGTGCCAGCACTGTTGGCGGGGGCTACGTGGATACGCAGTATTTT
length: 11; D: NA; V: TRBV20-1; size: NA; J: TRBJ2-7; CDR3: CSARRTGEQYF; DNA: TGCAGTGCTAGGAGGACTGGCGAGCAGTACTTC
length: 15; D: NA; V: TRBV7-9; size: NA; J: TRBJ1-2; CDR3: CASSLPPPGDYGYTF; DNA: TGTGCCAGCAGCTTACCCCCCCCAGGGGACTATGGCTACACCTTC